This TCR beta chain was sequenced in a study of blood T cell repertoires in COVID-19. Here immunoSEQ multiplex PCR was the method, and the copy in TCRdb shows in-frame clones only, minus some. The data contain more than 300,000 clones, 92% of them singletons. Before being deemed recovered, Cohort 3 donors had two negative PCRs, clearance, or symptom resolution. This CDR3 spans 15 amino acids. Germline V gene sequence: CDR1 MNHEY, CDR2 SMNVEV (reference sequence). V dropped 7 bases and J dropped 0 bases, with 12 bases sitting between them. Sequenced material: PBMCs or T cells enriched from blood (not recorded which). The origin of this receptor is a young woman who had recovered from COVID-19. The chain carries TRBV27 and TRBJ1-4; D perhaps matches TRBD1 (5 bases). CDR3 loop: CASKEAGATNEKLFF. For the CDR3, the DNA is TGTGCCAGCAAGGAGGCGGGGGCAACTAATGAAAAACTGTTTTTT.